This T cell receptor (beta chain) was obtained from a study of blood T cell repertoires in COVID-19. Assay used: immunoSEQ multiplex PCR; TCRdb lists only in-frame clones, some missing. In the table there are around 250,000 clones, over 75% of which are singletons. The receptor comes from a human donor in a cohort sampled during active COVID-19. Sequencing input: peripheral blood.

CDR3 loop: CASSRTGVDAIYF. In DNA form, the CDR3 reads TGTGCCAGCAGCCGGACAGGGGTAGACGCCATATATTTT. The rearrangement links TRBV28 to TRBJ1-3; 9 nucleotides agree with TRBD1. The germline gives CDR1 MDHEN, CDR2 SYDVKM. Unmatched junction bases numbered 8, after V lost 6 bases and J lost 11 bases. The CDR3 contains 13 residues.